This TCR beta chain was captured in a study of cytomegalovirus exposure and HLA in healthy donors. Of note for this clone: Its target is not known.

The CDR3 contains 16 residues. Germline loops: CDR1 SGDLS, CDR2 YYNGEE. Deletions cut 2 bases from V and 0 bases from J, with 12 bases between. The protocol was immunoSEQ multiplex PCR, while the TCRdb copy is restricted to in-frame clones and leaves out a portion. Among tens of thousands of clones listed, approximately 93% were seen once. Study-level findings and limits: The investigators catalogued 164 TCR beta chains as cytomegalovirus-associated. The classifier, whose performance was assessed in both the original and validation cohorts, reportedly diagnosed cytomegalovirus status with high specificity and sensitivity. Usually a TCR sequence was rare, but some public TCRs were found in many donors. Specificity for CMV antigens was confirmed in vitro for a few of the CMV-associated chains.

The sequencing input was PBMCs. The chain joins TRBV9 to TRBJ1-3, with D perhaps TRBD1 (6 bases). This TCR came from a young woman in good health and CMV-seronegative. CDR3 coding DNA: TGTGCCAGCAGCGTTGGACAGTTAAGCTCTGGAAACACCATATATTTT. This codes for CASSVGQLSSGNTIYF.